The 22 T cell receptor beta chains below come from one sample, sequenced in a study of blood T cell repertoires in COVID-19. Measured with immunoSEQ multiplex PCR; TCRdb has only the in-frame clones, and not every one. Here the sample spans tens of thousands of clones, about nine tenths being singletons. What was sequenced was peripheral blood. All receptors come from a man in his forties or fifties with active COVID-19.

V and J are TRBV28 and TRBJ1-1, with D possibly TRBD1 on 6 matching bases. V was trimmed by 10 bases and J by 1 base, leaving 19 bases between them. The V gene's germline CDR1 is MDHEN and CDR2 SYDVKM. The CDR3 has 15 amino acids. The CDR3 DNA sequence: TGTGCCACAAGTCGAAGGGGCAGGGGGAACACTGAAGCTTTCTTT. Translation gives CATSRRGRGNTEAFF.

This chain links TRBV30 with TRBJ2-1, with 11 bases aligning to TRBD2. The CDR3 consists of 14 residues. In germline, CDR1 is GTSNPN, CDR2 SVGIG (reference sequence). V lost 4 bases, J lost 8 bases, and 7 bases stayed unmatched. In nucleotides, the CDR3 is TGTGCCTGGACTAGCGGGAGGTCATTGCATGAGCAGTTCTTC. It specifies CAWTSGRSLHEQFF. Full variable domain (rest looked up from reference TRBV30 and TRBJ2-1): SQTIHQWPATLVQPVGSPLSLECTVEGTSNPNLYWYRQAAGRGLQLLFYSVGIGQISSEVPQNLSASRPQDRQFILSSKKLLLSDSGFYLCAWTSGRSLHEQFFGPGTRLTVL.

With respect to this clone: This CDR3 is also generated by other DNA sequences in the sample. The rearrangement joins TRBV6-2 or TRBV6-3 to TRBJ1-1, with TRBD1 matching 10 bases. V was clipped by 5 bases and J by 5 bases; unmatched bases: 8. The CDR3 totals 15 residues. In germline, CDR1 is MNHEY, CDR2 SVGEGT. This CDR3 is CASSAPGQGLTEAFF. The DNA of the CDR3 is TGTGCCAGCAGTGCCCCGGGACAGGGGTTGACTGAAGCTTTCTTT.

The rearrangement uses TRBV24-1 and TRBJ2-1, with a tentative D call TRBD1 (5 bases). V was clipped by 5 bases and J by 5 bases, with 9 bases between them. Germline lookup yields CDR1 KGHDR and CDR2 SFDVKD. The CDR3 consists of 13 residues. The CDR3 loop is CATSVAGNNEQFF. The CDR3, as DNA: TGTGCCACCAGTGTGGCAGGGAACAATGAGCAGTTCTTC.

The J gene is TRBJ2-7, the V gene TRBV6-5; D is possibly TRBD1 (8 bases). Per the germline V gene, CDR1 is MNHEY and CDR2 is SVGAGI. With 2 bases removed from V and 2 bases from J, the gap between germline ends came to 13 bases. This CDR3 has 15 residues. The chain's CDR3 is CASSYQQGGPYEQYF. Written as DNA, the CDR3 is TGTGCCAGCAGTTACCAACAGGGGGGGCCCTACGAGCAGTACTTC.

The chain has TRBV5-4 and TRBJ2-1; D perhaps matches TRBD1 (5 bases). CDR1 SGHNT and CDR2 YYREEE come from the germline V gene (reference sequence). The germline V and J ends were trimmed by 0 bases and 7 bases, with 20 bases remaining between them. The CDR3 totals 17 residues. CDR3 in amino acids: CASSLAEVGRSRNEQFF. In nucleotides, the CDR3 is TGTGCCAGCAGCTTGGCCGAGGTGGGGCGGTCTCGTAATGAGCAGTTCTTC.

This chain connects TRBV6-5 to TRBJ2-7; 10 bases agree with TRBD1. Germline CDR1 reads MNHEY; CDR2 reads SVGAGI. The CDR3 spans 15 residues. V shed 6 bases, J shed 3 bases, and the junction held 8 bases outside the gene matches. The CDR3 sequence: CASRGDRGAFYEQYF. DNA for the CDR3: TGTGCCAGCAGGGGGGACAGGGGCGCTTTCTACGAGCAGTACTTC.

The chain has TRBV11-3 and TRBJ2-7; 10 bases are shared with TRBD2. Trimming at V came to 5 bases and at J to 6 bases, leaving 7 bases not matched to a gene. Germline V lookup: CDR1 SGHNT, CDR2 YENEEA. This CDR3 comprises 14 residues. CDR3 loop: CASSPGLAGVEQYF. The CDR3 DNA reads TGTGCCAGCAGCCCGGGGCTAGCGGGAGTCGAGCAGTACTTC.

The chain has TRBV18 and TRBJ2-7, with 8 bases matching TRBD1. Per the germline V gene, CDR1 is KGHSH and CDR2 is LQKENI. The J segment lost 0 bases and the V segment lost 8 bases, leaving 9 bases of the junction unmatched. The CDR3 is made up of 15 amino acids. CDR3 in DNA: TGTGCCAGCCGCATAGACAGGGGACTCTCCTACGAGCAGTACTTC. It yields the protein CASRIDRGLSYEQYF. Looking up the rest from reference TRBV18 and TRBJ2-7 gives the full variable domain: NAGVMQNPRHLVRRRGQEARLRCSPMKGHSHVYWYRQLPEEGLKFMVYLQKENIIDESGMPKERFSAEFPKEGPSILRIQQVVRGDSAAYFCASRIDRGLSYEQYFGPGTRLTVT.

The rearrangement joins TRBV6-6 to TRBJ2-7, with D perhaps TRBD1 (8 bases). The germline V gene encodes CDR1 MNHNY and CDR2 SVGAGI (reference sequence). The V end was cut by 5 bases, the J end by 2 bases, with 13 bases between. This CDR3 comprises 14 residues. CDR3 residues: CASSPQGGAYEQYF. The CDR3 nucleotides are TGTGCCAGCAGTCCACAGGGGGGGGCCTACGAGCAGTACTTC.

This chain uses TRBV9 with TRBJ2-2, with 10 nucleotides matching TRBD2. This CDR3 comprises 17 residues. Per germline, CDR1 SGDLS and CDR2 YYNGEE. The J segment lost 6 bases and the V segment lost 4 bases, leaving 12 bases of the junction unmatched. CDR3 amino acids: CASSPRAGLAGAGELFF. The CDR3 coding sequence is TGTGCCAGCAGCCCCCGGGCGGGTCTAGCGGGGGCCGGGGAGCTGTTTTTT.

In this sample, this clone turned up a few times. In DNA form, the CDR3 reads TGCGCCAGCAGCGCAACAGGGGCCTCCTACGAGCAGTACTTC. Translated, it gives CASSATGASYEQYF. The chain combines TRBV5-1 with TRBJ2-7; 7 bases agree with TRBD1. J lost 0 bases, V lost 4 bases, and 4 bases had no gene match. This CDR3 spans 14 amino acids. Per the germline V gene, CDR1 is SGHRS and CDR2 is YFSETQ.

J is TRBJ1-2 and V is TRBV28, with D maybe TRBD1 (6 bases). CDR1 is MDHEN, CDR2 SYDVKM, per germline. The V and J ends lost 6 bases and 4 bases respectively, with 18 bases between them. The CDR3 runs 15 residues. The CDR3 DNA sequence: TGTGCCAGCAGACCCGGGACAATGCCCAGCTATGGCTACACCTTC. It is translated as CASRPGTMPSYGYTF.

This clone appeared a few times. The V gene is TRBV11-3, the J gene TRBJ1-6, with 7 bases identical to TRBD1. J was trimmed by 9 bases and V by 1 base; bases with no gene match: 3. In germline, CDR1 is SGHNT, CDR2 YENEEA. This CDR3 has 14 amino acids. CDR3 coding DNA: TGTGCCAGCAGCTTAGGGGACAGCATTTCACCCCTCCACTTT. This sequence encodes CASSLGDSISPLHF.

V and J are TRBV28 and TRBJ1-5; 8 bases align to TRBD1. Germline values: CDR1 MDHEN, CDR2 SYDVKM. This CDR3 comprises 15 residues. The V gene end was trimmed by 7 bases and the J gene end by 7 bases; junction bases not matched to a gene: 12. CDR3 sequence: CASMTAGGPAQPQHF. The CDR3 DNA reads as TGTGCCAGCATGACGGCAGGGGGCCCGGCCCAGCCCCAGCATTTT.

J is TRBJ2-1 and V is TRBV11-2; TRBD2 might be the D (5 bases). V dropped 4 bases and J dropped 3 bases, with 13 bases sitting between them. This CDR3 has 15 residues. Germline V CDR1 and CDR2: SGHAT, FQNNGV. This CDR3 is CASSSSGSFYNEQFF. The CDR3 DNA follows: TGTGCCAGCAGCTCCAGCGGATCGTTCTACAATGAGCAGTTCTTC. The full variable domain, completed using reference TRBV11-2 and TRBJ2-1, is EAGVAQSPRYKIIEKRQSVAFWCNPISGHATLYWYQQILGQGPKLLIQFQNNGVVDDSQLPKDRFSAERLKGVDSTLKIQPAKLEDSAVYLCASSSSGSFYNEQFFGPGTRLTVL.

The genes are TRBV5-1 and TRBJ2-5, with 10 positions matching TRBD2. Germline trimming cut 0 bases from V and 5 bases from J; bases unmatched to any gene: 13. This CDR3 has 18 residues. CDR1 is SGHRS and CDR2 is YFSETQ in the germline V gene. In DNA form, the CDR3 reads TGCGCCAGCAGCTTGGATCTAGCGGGAGTGTTTAGGCGGGAGACCCAGTACTTC. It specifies CASSLDLAGVFRRETQYF.

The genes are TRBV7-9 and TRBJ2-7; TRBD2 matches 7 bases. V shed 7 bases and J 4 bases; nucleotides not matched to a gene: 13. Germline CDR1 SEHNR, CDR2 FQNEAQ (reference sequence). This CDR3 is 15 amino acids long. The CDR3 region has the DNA TGTGCCAGCACCAACCAGGGAGGGGTCAAGTACGAGCAGTACTTC. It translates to CASTNQGGVKYEQYF.

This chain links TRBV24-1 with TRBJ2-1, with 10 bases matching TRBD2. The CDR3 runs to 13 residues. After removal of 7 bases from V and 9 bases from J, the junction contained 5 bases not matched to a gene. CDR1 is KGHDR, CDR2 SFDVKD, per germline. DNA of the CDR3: TGTGCCACCAGAAAAGCGGGAGGGGGTGAGCAGTTCTTC. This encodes CATRKAGGGEQFF.

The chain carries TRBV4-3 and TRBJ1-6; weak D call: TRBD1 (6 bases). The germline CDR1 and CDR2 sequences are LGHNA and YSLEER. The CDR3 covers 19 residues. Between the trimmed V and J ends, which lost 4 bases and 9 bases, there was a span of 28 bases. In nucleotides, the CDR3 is TGCGCCAGCAGCCCAAAGGGGGTCGACAGGTCCCCGTTCGGTTCACCCCTCCACTTT. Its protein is CASSPKGVDRSPFGSPLHF.

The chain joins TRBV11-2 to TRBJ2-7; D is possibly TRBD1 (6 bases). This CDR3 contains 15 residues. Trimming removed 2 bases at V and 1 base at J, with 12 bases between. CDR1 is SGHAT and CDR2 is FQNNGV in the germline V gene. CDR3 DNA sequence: TGTGCCAGCAGCTTATCTACAGGGCTTTCCTACGAGCAGTACTTC. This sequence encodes CASSLSTGLSYEQYF. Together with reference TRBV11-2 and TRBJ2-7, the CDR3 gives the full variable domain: EAGVAQSPRYKIIEKRQSVAFWCNPISGHATLYWYQQILGQGPKLLIQFQNNGVVDDSQLPKDRFSAERLKGVDSTLKIQPAKLEDSAVYLCASSLSTGLSYEQYFGPGTRLTVT.

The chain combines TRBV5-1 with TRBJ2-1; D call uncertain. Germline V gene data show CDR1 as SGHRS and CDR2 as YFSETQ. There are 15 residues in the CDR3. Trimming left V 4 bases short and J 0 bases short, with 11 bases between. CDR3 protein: CASSPHFISYNEQFF. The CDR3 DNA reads TGCGCCAGCAGCCCCCACTTTATCTCCTACAATGAGCAGTTCTTC.